One and the same sample provided the 27 T cell receptor beta chains below, sequenced in a study of blood T cell repertoires in COVID-19. Method: immunoSEQ multiplex PCR; TCRdb's copy keeps in-frame clones and lacks some. The data hold about 16,000 clones, with around 86% observed a single time. Sequencing input: peripheral blood. The origin of the receptors is a human donor in a cohort sampled during active COVID-19.

This chain links TRBV5-1 with TRBJ1-2; 9 bases are a match to TRBD1. Germline values: CDR1 SGHRS, CDR2 YFSETQ. CDR3 length: 14 residues. V lost 4 bases and J lost 7; bases outside the gene matches: 8. CDR3: CASSNPGTGSGYTF. As DNA, the CDR3 is TGCGCCAGCAGCAACCCCGGGACAGGGAGTGGCTACACCTTC.

The V and J genes are TRBV28 and TRBJ1-5, with TRBD1 matching over 7 bases. Germline lookup yields CDR1 MDHEN and CDR2 SYDVKM. The CDR3 runs to 14 residues. Trimming at V came to 6 bases and at J to 5 bases, leaving 7 bases not matched to a gene. The CDR3 DNA reads TGTGCCAGCAGCCCCGGGACAGACTATCAGCCCCAGCATTTT. Translating gives CASSPGTDYQPQHF. Combining the CDR3 with reference TRBV28 and TRBJ1-5 gives the whole variable domain DVKVTQSSRYLVKRTGEKVFLECVQDMDHENMFWYRQDPGLGLRLIYFSYDVKMKEKGDIPEGYSVSREKKERFSLILESASTNQTSMYLCASSPGTDYQPQHFGDGTRLSIL.

V usage is TRBV6-2 or TRBV6-3 and J usage is TRBJ1-5, with TRBD1 matching over 8 bases. The CDR3 consists of 15 residues. CDR1 MNHEY and CDR2 SVGEGT come from the germline V gene. V shed 4 bases, J shed 1 base, and the junction held 3 bases outside the gene matches. The chain's CDR3 is CASSSGGSSNQPQHF. In DNA, the CDR3 is TGTGCCAGCAGTTCAGGGGGCTCGAGCAATCAGCCCCAGCATTTT.

The V gene is TRBV27, the J gene TRBJ2-5; D ambiguous. V lost 2 bases and J 2 bases, leaving 6 bases between the germline ends. CDR1 is MNHEY, CDR2 SMNVEV, per germline (reference sequence). The CDR3 is 13 residues long. The CDR3 nucleotides are TGTGCCAGCAGTTTAATAGCACAAGAGACCCAGTACTTC. Translated: CASSLIAQETQYF.

The chain couples TRBV4-3 to TRBJ1-3; TRBD1 matches 7 bases. The J segment lost 0 bases and the V segment lost 1 base, leaving 9 bases of the junction unmatched. The CDR3 spans 18 residues. Germline values: CDR1 LGHNA, CDR2 YSLEER. The CDR3 spells CASSQGFEGASSGNTIYF. The CDR3 DNA reads as TGCGCCAGCAGCCAAGGTTTTGAGGGGGCCAGCTCTGGAAACACCATATATTTT.

This chain links TRBV5-1 with TRBJ2-1; a possible D gene is TRBD2 (6 bases). From germline, CDR1 is SGHRS and CDR2 YFSETQ. CDR3 size: 12 residues. Trimming took 5 bases from V and 9 from J, leaving 12 bases between them. The chain's CDR3 is CASSGGDGEQFF. The CDR3 DNA is TGCGCCAGCAGTGGAGGGGACGGTGAGCAGTTCTTC.

The V gene is TRBV18, the J gene TRBJ2-2, with D possibly TRBD2 on 6 matching bases. V was pared by 3 bases and J by 1 base, with 9 bases between. CDR3 length: 15 amino acids. Germline lookup yields CDR1 KGHSH and CDR2 LQKENI. Here the CDR3 reads CASSPMRGNTGELFF. CDR3 sequence (DNA): TGTGCCAGCTCACCTATGCGGGGGAACACCGGGGAGCTGTTTTTT. The entire variable domain, with the rest obtained from reference TRBV18 and TRBJ2-2, is as follows: NAGVMQNPRHLVRRRGQEARLRCSPMKGHSHVYWYRQLPEEGLKFMVYLQKENIIDESGMPKERFSAEFPKEGPSILRIQQVVRGDSAAYFCASSPMRGNTGELFFGEGSRLTVL.

This chain uses TRBV5-1 with TRBJ2-3, with 7 positions matching TRBD1. J gave up 4 bases and V 2 bases, and 4 bases lay outside the gene matches. The CDR3 runs to 14 residues. Germline assignment: CDR1 SGHRS and CDR2 YFSETQ. CDR3 loop: CASSFQGVADTQYF. CDR3 in DNA: TGCGCCAGCAGCTTCCAGGGGGTAGCAGATACGCAGTATTTT.

This rearrangement joins TRBV5-1 to TRBJ2-7; 9 positions agree with TRBD1. Per the germline V gene, CDR1 is SGHRS and CDR2 is YFSETQ. The CDR3 consists of 17 residues. The J segment lost 2 bases and the V segment lost 4 bases, leaving 13 bases of the junction unmatched. The CDR3 here is CASSPLPATGGTYEQYF. For the CDR3, the DNA is TGCGCCAGCAGCCCCCTCCCAGCGACAGGGGGAACCTACGAGCAGTACTTC. Drawing the rest from reference TRBV5-1 and TRBJ2-7, the complete variable domain is KAGVTQTPRYLIKTRGQQVTLSCSPISGHRSVSWYQQTPGQGLQFLFEYFSETQRNKGNFPGRFSGRQFSNSRSEMNVSTLELGDSALYLCASSPLPATGGTYEQYFGPGTRLTVT.

A single count supports this clone. The CDR3 spells CASSSGTHRENYGYTF. CDR3 in DNA: TGTGCCAGCAGTTCCGGGACCCACAGGGAGAACTATGGCTACACCTTC. J is TRBJ1-2 and V is TRBV6-6, with a possible D match to TRBD1 (6 bases). With 4 bases removed from V and 2 bases from J, the gap between germline ends came to 17 bases. Germline-derived CDR1 and CDR2 are MNHNY and SVGAGI (reference sequence). The CDR3 contains 16 residues.

V and J are TRBV10-3 and TRBJ1-4; D call uncertain. V gave up 1 base and J gave up 7 bases, with 4 bases separating them. CDR1 is ENHRY, CDR2 SYGVKD, per germline. This CDR3 is built from 12 residues. The CDR3: CAISEYGEKLFF. The CDR3 DNA reads TGTGCCATCAGTGAGTACGGTGAAAAACTGTTTTTT.

The V gene is TRBV6-5, the J gene TRBJ2-7, with TRBD1 matching 8 bases. J lost 7 bases, V lost 11 bases, and 19 bases had no gene match. This CDR3 comprises 15 residues. Germline V lookup: CDR1 MNHEY, CDR2 SVGAGI. The CDR3 coding sequence is TGTGCCGCGCGCCGCAGGGGGCAAGAGGCGGGAGAGCAGTACTTC. Its protein is CAARRRGQEAGEQYF.

DNA of the CDR3: TGTGCCAGTAGTGAAGGGGGCTGGACCTACGAGCAGTACTTC. It translates to CASSEGGWTYEQYF. The chain has TRBV19 and TRBJ2-7; 7 bases align to TRBD1. The germline CDR1 and CDR2 sequences are LNHDA and SQIVND (reference sequence). V gave up 5 bases and J gave up 2 bases; unmatched junction bases: 6. The CDR3 spans 14 residues.

Only one count was recorded for this clone. The chain links TRBV4-2 to TRBJ1-1, with D perhaps matching TRBD1 (5 bases). Germline loops: CDR1 LGHNA, CDR2 YNFKEQ. Trimming took 0 bases from V and 5 from J, leaving 10 bases between them. This CDR3 spans 14 amino acids. CDR3 sequence: CASSQDGGRTEAFF. In DNA form, the CDR3 reads TGTGCCAGCAGCCAAGATGGGGGGAGAACTGAAGCTTTCTTT.

The V call is TRBV15, the J call TRBJ2-1; 7 bases are a match to TRBD2. Trimming at V came to 3 bases and at J to 4 bases, leaving 9 bases not matched to a gene. The CDR3 sequence is 16 residues long. Germline-derived CDR1 and CDR2 are LNHNV and YYDKDF (reference sequence). The CDR3 reads CATSRGLGGTYNEQFF. CDR3 nucleotide sequence: TGTGCCACCAGCAGGGGGCTGGGGGGGACTTACAATGAGCAGTTCTTC.

The J gene is TRBJ2-7, the V gene TRBV5-4; 12 bases match TRBD2. The J segment lost 2 bases and the V segment lost 0 bases, leaving 3 bases of the junction unmatched. The CDR3 is 16 residues long. The germline gives CDR1 SGHNT, CDR2 YYREEE (reference sequence). The CDR3 region is CASSLGLAGDPYEQYF. CDR3 bases: TGTGCCAGCAGCTTGGGACTAGCGGGGGACCCCTACGAGCAGTACTTC.

The genes are TRBV11-2 and TRBJ2-5; TRBD2 might be the D (6 bases). CDR3 size: 15 residues. Trimming removed 1 base at V and 4 bases at J, with 13 bases between. In germline, CDR1 is SGHAT, CDR2 FQNNGV. The CDR3 DNA follows: TGTGCCAGCAGCTTAGGCGGGGCCCATGGAGAGACCCAGTACTTC. Amino acid sequence: CASSLGGAHGETQYF.

This clone was detected once. The rearrangement links TRBV9 to TRBJ2-7, with no clear D. Germline CDR1 SGDLS, CDR2 YYNGEE. This CDR3 region has 14 residues. V lost 4 bases and J lost 2, with 13 bases in between. CDR3 residues: CASSPRLGPYEQYF. CDR3 DNA sequence: TGTGCCAGCAGCCCCAGACTTGGCCCCTACGAGCAGTACTTC.

V usage is TRBV19 and J usage is TRBJ2-7; D possibly corresponds to TRBD1 (6 bases). This CDR3 is 15 amino acids long. The germline V gene encodes CDR1 LNHDA and CDR2 SQIVND (reference sequence). The ends were cut back, 1 base at V and 2 bases at J, with 12 bases in the middle. The CDR3 DNA sequence: TGTGCCAGTAGTATAGGCACAGGGAGCCCCTACGAGCAGTACTTC. Translated, it gives CASSIGTGSPYEQYF.

The chain employs TRBV5-6 and TRBJ1-2; D possibly corresponds to TRBD1 (6 bases). The CDR3 covers 17 residues. Germline values: CDR1 SGHDT, CDR2 YYEEEE. The V gene lost 2 bases and the J gene lost 3 bases, with 20 bases spanning the gap. The CDR3 loop reads CASSLGTGNGYHYGYTF. The CDR3 DNA follows: TGTGCCAGCAGCTTAGGCACAGGGAATGGTTATCACTATGGCTACACCTTC.

The rearrangement links TRBV11-2 to TRBJ2-1; D is ambiguous. This CDR3 region has 15 residues. Germline-derived CDR1 and CDR2 are SGHAT and FQNNGV. The ends were cut back, 6 bases at V and 0 bases at J, with 12 bases in the middle. The CDR3 sequence is CASSWVRSSYNEQFF. The DNA of the CDR3 is TGTGCCAGCAGTTGGGTAAGGAGCTCCTACAATGAGCAGTTCTTC. Together with reference TRBV11-2 and TRBJ2-1, the CDR3 gives the full variable domain: EAGVAQSPRYKIIEKRQSVAFWCNPISGHATLYWYQQILGQGPKLLIQFQNNGVVDDSQLPKDRFSAERLKGVDSTLKIQPAKLEDSAVYLCASSWVRSSYNEQFFGPGTRLTVL.

The CDR3 nucleotides are TGTGCCAGCAGCGCTCGACTAGCGGGGGACCCCACCTACGAGCAGTACTTC. It codes for CASSARLAGDPTYEQYF. The chain carries TRBV7-6 and TRBJ2-7; 12 positions match TRBD2. The CDR3 extends over 17 amino acids. The germline V gene encodes CDR1 SGHVS and CDR2 FNYEAQ. V was pared by 5 bases and J by 2 bases, with 10 bases of the junction left unmatched.

The chain recombines TRBV20-1 with TRBJ1-2, with D possibly TRBD1 on 5 matching bases. V lost 2 bases, J lost 7 bases, and 8 bases lay in between. Germline V gives CDR1 DFQATT, CDR2 SNEGSKA (reference sequence). This CDR3 spans 11 amino acids. Here the CDR3 DNA reads TGCAGTGCTAGATTCGGGGGTGGCTACACCTTC. It translates to CSARFGGGYTF.

J is TRBJ2-2 and V is TRBV9; TRBD2 is a possible D gene (6 bases). CDR1 SGDLS and CDR2 YYNGEE come from the germline V gene. V lost 1 base and J 7 bases, leaving 11 bases between the germline ends. This CDR3 region has 14 residues. The CDR3: CASSVPEGVGELFF. Written as DNA, the CDR3 is TGTGCCAGCAGCGTACCGGAGGGAGTCGGGGAGCTGTTTTTT.

This clone came up a few times. The chain joins TRBV5-5 to TRBJ2-7, with a weak D call TRBD2 (7 bases). The CDR3 spans 17 residues. CDR1 is SGHKS, CDR2 YYEKEE, per germline (reference sequence). Trimming pared 4 bases from V and 0 bases from J, leaving 20 bases between. The CDR3 spells CASSPYGWRGPSYEQYF. The DNA for the CDR3 is TGTGCCAGCAGCCCCTACGGATGGCGGGGGCCCTCCTACGAGCAGTACTTC.

This clone has a single count. V is TRBV4-2 and J is TRBJ2-3; D is ambiguous. Trimming removed 0 bases from V and 5 bases from J, with 12 bases in between. This CDR3 is 15 amino acids long. Germline V gene lookup returns CDR1 LGHNA and CDR2 YNFKEQ. The CDR3 here is CASSQDFGERDTQYF. Here the CDR3 DNA reads TGTGCCAGCAGCCAAGATTTCGGAGAACGAGATACGCAGTATTTT.

The chain is built from TRBV7-9 and TRBJ2-3; a possible D gene is TRBD1 (7 bases). CDR3 length equals 18 residues. Trimming cost V 5 bases and J 2 bases, with 23 bases left between them. The V gene's germline CDR1 is SEHNR and CDR2 FQNEAQ (reference sequence). CDR3 coding DNA: TGTGCCAGCAGCCCCGGACAGGATTCGAGGACTAACACAGATACGCAGTATTTT. It yields the protein CASSPGQDSRTNTDTQYF.